The 14 T cell receptor beta chains below were found in one sample sequenced in a study of technical replicates of blood from a handful of donors. Generated by immunoSEQ multiplex PCR, the TCRdb table keeps only in-frame clones and is missing some. The data contain over 85,000 clones, 90% to 97% of them singletons. The sequencing input was T cells isolated from PBMCs. The receptors come from a human donor in good health.

Remarks on this clone: One junction end disagrees with the germline gene, perhaps due to a read error. The chain uses TRBV7-7 and TRBJ2-3; D is perhaps TRBD1 (6 bases). The CDR3 sequence is 18 residues long. Germline V lookup: CDR1 SSHAT, CDR2 FNYEAQ (reference sequence). The CDR3: CASSPSESGQRSTDTQYF. In DNA, the CDR3 is TGTGCTAGCAGCCCCTCCGAGTCGGGACAAAGATCCACAGATACGCAGTATTTT. Using reference TRBV7-7 and TRBJ2-3 for the parts outside the CDR3, the full variable domain is GAGVSQSPRYKVTKRGQDVTLRCDPISSHATLYWYQQALGQGPEFLTYFNYEAQPDKSGLPSDRFSAERPEGSISTLTIQRTEQRDSAMYRCASSPSESGQRSTDTQYFGPGTRLTVL.

The V call is TRBV29-1, the J call TRBJ2-1, with D possibly matching TRBD2 (5 bases). CDR3 length equals 11 residues. V lost 7 bases, J lost 6 bases, and 10 bases lay in between. CDR1 is SQVTM, CDR2 ANQGSEA, per germline. Written as DNA, the CDR3 is TGCAGCGGCGCCCGGGGCAATGAGCAGTTCTTC. Translating gives CSGARGNEQFF.

This clone was recorded only once. The chain carries TRBV30 and TRBJ2-1, with TRBD2 as a possible D gene (6 bases). Germline V CDR1 and CDR2: GTSNPN, SVGIG (reference sequence). This CDR3 spans 11 amino acids. Trimming pared 4 bases from V and 7 bases from J, leaving 8 bases between. CDR3 DNA: TGTGCCTGGACCGGGAGAAATGAGCAGTTCTTC. Amino acid sequence: CAWTGRNEQFF.

The rearrangement links TRBV7-8 to TRBJ1-5; 7 nucleotides line up with TRBD1. The CDR3 runs 17 residues. V trimming: 5 bases; J trimming: 1 base; junction bases outside the gene matches: 11. CDR1 SGHVS and CDR2 FQNEAQ come from the germline V gene. In nucleotides, the CDR3 is TGTGCCAGCAGCGCCGCCACTCAGGGGGAAAGCAATCAGCCCCAGCATTTT. Its translation: CASSAATQGESNQPQHF.

The chain joins TRBV10-3 to TRBJ1-2; 9 bases fit TRBD1. Losses at the gene ends were 6 bases for V and 11 bases for J; bases not matched to a gene: 19. Per the germline V gene, CDR1 is ENHRY and CDR2 is SYGVKD. The CDR3 sequence is 16 residues long. Here the CDR3 DNA reads TGTGCCATCAGCCCGGGACAGGGCGAAGAAAAGACACAATACACCTTC. It is translated as CAISPGQGEEKTQYTF.

The rearrangement joins TRBV11-3 to TRBJ2-2, with a weak D call TRBD1 (6 bases). CDR3 length: 16 amino acids. With 5 bases removed from V and 4 bases from J, the gap between germline ends came to 17 bases. Per germline, CDR1 SGHNT and CDR2 YENEEA. The CDR3 loop reads CASSPGTGFLTGELFF. As DNA, the CDR3 is TGTGCCAGCAGCCCGGGCACAGGGTTTCTCACCGGGGAGCTGTTTTTT.

This clone showed up just once. The gene calls are TRBV10-3 and TRBJ2-1; the match to TRBD2 covers 9 bases. Germline assignment: CDR1 ENHRY and CDR2 SYGVKD. The V and J ends lost 8 bases and 7 bases, in that order; junction bases with no gene match: 12. The CDR3 loop spans 15 amino acids. The CDR3 nucleotides read TGTGCCATCTCCCCGGGGCAGCGGGGGGTAAATGAGCAGTTCTTC. This gives the protein CAISPGQRGVNEQFF.

This chain connects TRBV6-1 to TRBJ2-1; D gene unclear. Trimming removed 2 bases at V and 0 bases at J, with 8 bases between. This CDR3 has 15 residues. Germline CDR1 is MNHNS and CDR2 is SASEGT. CDR3: CASSEMELSYNEQFF. CDR3 nucleotide sequence: TGTGCCAGCAGTGAAATGGAGCTCTCCTACAATGAGCAGTTCTTC.

The genes are TRBV4-1 and TRBJ2-7; the D gene is possibly TRBD2 (6 bases). The V gene lost 4 bases and the J gene lost 0 bases, with 19 bases spanning the gap. This CDR3 is built from 17 residues. Germline V gene sequence: CDR1 MGHRA, CDR2 YSYEKL. This chain's CDR3 is CASSPALLAYNSYEQYF. The CDR3 DNA sequence: TGCGCCAGCAGCCCTGCCCTCCTAGCGTATAACTCCTACGAGCAGTACTTC.

V and J are TRBV6-6 and TRBJ2-7, with a weak D call TRBD1 (6 bases). Germline-derived CDR1 and CDR2 are MNHNY and SVGAGI (reference sequence). Trimming pared 0 bases from V and 4 bases from J, leaving 13 bases between. CDR3 length equals 15 residues. The CDR3 sequence is CASSYSTGLEYEQYF. The CDR3, as DNA: TGTGCCAGCAGTTACTCGACAGGACTCGAGTACGAGCAGTACTTC.

The gene calls are TRBV9 and TRBJ2-1, with 9 bases lining up with TRBD2. The germline V gene has CDR1 SGDLS and CDR2 YYNGEE. The CDR3 covers 17 residues. J gave up 10 bases and V 5 bases, and 19 bases lay outside the gene matches. The CDR3 loop reads CASRPGDGAGGPSEQFF. CDR3 nucleotides: TGTGCCAGCAGGCCGGGAGACGGCGCGGGAGGGCCTTCAGAGCAGTTCTTC.

The chain links TRBV6-5 to TRBJ1-2, with 9 nucleotides matching TRBD1. In germline, CDR1 is MNHEY, CDR2 SVGAGI. The J segment lost 6 bases and the V segment lost 0 bases, leaving 8 bases of the junction unmatched. This CDR3 is built from 16 residues. The CDR3 region has the DNA TGTGCCAGCAGTTACTCGACTTGGGGACAGGGAAATGGCTACACCTTC. Translation: CASSYSTWGQGNGYTF.

This chain links TRBV30 with TRBJ1-2; maybe TRBD1 (6 bases). The V end lost 4 bases, the J end lost 2 bases, and 11 bases lay between the germline ends. The V gene's germline CDR1 is GTSNPN and CDR2 SVGIG (reference sequence). CDR3 size: 13 residues. CDR3 bases: TGTGCCTGGACGTTGGGGGCGAACTATGGCTACACCTTC. It translates to CAWTLGANYGYTF.

V is TRBV27 and J is TRBJ2-1; 11 bases line up with TRBD1. J lost 6 bases, V lost 0 bases, and 7 bases had no gene match. The length of the CDR3 is 17 residues. Germline values: CDR1 MNHEY, CDR2 SMNVEV (reference sequence). CDR3 nucleotide sequence: TGTGCCAGCAGTTTATCGCCCGGGACAGGGGGGAGCAATGAGCAGTTCTTC. This sequence encodes CASSLSPGTGGSNEQFF.